These 21 T cell receptor beta chains came from one sample sequenced in a study of spatial heterogeneity in lung cancer. These receptors have no identified antigens. Noted time point: sample taken at primary tumor resection. Via MiXCR, TCRdb re-called the 5' RACE reads, giving one row per CDR3 protein. The data hold 14,000 or so distinct CDR3 sequences, with roughly 4.7% observed a single time. Broader study findings: Tumor mutation count correlated with how many alpha and beta TCRs expanded intratumorally.

This sample comprised lung tumor tissue, obtained at surgery. The receptors shown here come from a female donor with early-stage non-small cell lung cancer.

The V call is TRBV12-3 or TRBV12-4, the J call TRBJ2-5; TRBD2 agrees at 7 bases. The length of the CDR3 is 15 residues. V shed 3 bases and J 4 bases; nucleotides not matched to a gene: 8. In DNA, the CDR3 is TGTGCCAGCAGTTTGCGGGATCCGGGGGGAGAGACCCAGTACTTC. Its translation: CASSLRDPGGETQYF.

Ten or more counts support this clonotype. The chain recombines TRBV7-8 with TRBJ1-4; D is uncertain. The CDR3 is 15 amino acids. Trimming took off 1 base at V and 4 bases at J, with 10 bases between the two ends. CDR1 SGHVS and CDR2 FQNEAQ come from the germline V gene. The CDR3, as DNA: TGTGCCAGCAGCTTAGGGGCGGTGATTAATGAAAAACTGTTTTTT. Translating gives CASSLGAVINEKLFF.

Many counts were recorded for this clonotype. The V gene is TRBV20-1, the J gene TRBJ2-3; D call uncertain. CDR3 length: 16 amino acids. V lost 1 base and J 4 bases, leaving 18 bases between the germline ends. From germline, CDR1 is DFQATT and CDR2 SNEGSKA (reference sequence). The CDR3 region is CSARAPRMDVADTQYF. As DNA, the CDR3 is TGCAGTGCTAGAGCCCCCAGGATGGACGTTGCAGATACGCAGTATTTT.

This rearrangement joins TRBV7-3 to TRBJ1-1, with a possible D match to TRBD1 (5 bases). With 5 bases removed from V and 5 bases from J, the gap between germline ends came to 12 bases. CDR3 length: 13 residues. Germline CDR1 SGHTA, CDR2 FQGTGA. CDR3 coding DNA: TGTGCCAGCAGCGGGAAGGGGAGAACTGAAGCTTTCTTT. Protein product: CASSGKGRTEAFF.

CDR3 sequence: CASSSPNEGGIFSPLHF. The CDR3 DNA follows: TGTGCCAGCAGTTCGCCAAACGAAGGCGGAATTTTTTCACCCCTCCACTTT. The V call is TRBV28, the J call TRBJ1-6; no firm D call. Germline CDR1 MDHEN, CDR2 SYDVKM. The CDR3 is made up of 17 amino acids. Trimming left V 4 bases short and J 9 bases short, with 22 bases between.

This clonotype has at least ten counts. V is TRBV7-2 and J is TRBJ2-5; TRBD2 matches at 7 bases. The CDR3 has 12 residues. V shed 8 bases and J 5 bases; nucleotides not matched to a gene: 5. Germline V gene sequence: CDR1 SGHTA, CDR2 FQGNSA. CDR3 residues: CASAGRGETQYF. The CDR3 DNA reads TGTGCCAGCGCGGGGCGGGGGGAGACCCAGTACTTC. The whole variable domain, filled in from reference TRBV7-2 and TRBJ2-5, reads GAGVSQSPSNKVTEKGKDVELRCDPISGHTALYWYRQSLGQGLEFLIYFQGNSAPDKSGLPSDRFSAERTGGSVSTLTIQRTQQEDSAVYLCASAGRGETQYFGPGTRLLVL.

This clonotype was counted ten times or more. V is TRBV7-6 and J is TRBJ2-1; TRBD1 agrees at 9 bases. The CDR3 loop spans 16 amino acids. Losses at the gene ends were 0 bases for V and 5 bases for J; bases not matched to a gene: 5. Germline V gene sequence: CDR1 SGHVS, CDR2 FNYEAQ. The chain's CDR3 is CASSLAGTGFNNEQFF. The CDR3 DNA reads TGTGCCAGCAGCTTAGCGGGGACAGGGTTTAACAATGAGCAGTTCTTC.

This clonotype was detected ten times or more. The J gene is TRBJ2-3, the V gene TRBV5-1, with 8 nucleotides matching TRBD1. The germline V gene encodes CDR1 SGHRS and CDR2 YFSETQ. The V gene end was trimmed by 6 bases and the J gene end by 2 bases; junction bases not matched to a gene: 5. The CDR3 runs 14 residues. The CDR3 is CASTPGGSTDTQYF. The CDR3 DNA reads as TGCGCCAGCACCCCAGGGGGCTCCACAGATACGCAGTATTTT.

There are many counts of this clonotype. The genes are TRBV12-3 or TRBV12-4 and TRBJ1-2; 7 nucleotides match TRBD1. The CDR3 is 15 amino acids. The ends lost 5 bases at V and 7 bases at J; junction bases unmatched: 13. The CDR3 region is CASSLRQTQGGGYTF. The DNA of the CDR3 is TGTGCCAGCAGTCTCCGACAGACCCAGGGGGGTGGCTACACCTTC.

This clonotype was seen ten or more times. V is TRBV18 and J is TRBJ2-5; D is undetermined. Between the trimmed V and J ends, which lost 0 bases and 5 bases, there was a span of 7 bases. The CDR3 contains 13 residues. CDR1 and CDR2 from the germline V gene are KGHSH and LQKENI. CDR3: CASSPPVGETQYF. CDR3 nucleotide sequence: TGTGCCAGCTCACCACCGGTTGGGGAGACCCAGTACTTC.

In its sample, this clonotype was seen many times. The chain combines TRBV7-2 with TRBJ2-2; either TRBD1 or TRBD2 may supply D (5 bases each). Trimming took off 11 bases at V and 5 bases at J, with 21 bases between the two ends. From germline, CDR1 is SGHTA and CDR2 FQGNSA. CDR3 length: 15 amino acids. CDR3 bases: TGTGCCCTTAAGAATATGGGGACGGCAACCGGGGAGCTGTTTTTT. Translation gives CALKNMGTATGELFF.

This clonotype was recorded at least ten times. The J gene is TRBJ1-5, the V gene TRBV4-1, with D perhaps matching TRBD1 (6 bases). Germline lookup yields CDR1 MGHRA and CDR2 YSYEKL. V lost 0 bases to trimming and J lost 2 bases, with 11 bases between them. The CDR3 runs to 16 residues. CDR3 coding DNA: TGCGCCAGCAGCCAAGATGGGGAGGGGGGCAATCAGCCCCAGCATTTT. The encoded protein is CASSQDGEGGNQPQHF.

At least ten counts were recorded for this clonotype. V and J are TRBV6-1 and TRBJ2-2, with a weak D call TRBD2 (6 bases). Germline CDR1 MNHNS, CDR2 SASEGT. The V end lost 6 bases, the J end lost 3 bases, and 11 bases lay between the germline ends. This CDR3 contains 14 residues. The CDR3 DNA is TGTGCCAGCAGGCGGGACGAAGACACCGGGGAGCTGTTTTTT. It encodes CASRRDEDTGELFF.

This clonotype has a count of ten or more. The chain joins TRBV19 to TRBJ2-5, with 10 bases that match TRBD2. There are 14 residues in the CDR3. The V and J ends lost 6 bases and 6 bases, in that order; junction bases with no gene match: 7. Germline-derived CDR1 and CDR2 are LNHDA and SQIVND (reference sequence). DNA of the CDR3: TGTGCCAGTAGAGGGGTAGCGGGGGGCAAGACCCAGTACTTC. The encoded protein is CASRGVAGGKTQYF.

This clonotype occurred many times. This rearrangement joins TRBV7-9 to TRBJ2-7; either TRBD1 or TRBD2 may supply D (5 bases each). V was clipped by 4 bases and J by 2 bases, with 18 bases between them. Germline V gives CDR1 SEHNR, CDR2 FQNEAQ (reference sequence). The CDR3 loop spans 16 amino acids. CDR3 sequence (DNA): TGTGCCAGCAGCTCGCTACCTCCGGGACGGGCCTACGAGCAGTACTTC. This sequence encodes CASSSLPPGRAYEQYF.

This clonotype was recorded a few times. The chain couples TRBV20-1 to TRBJ1-5; 8 bases are a match to TRBD1. CDR3 length: 15 residues. The V segment lost 5 bases and the J segment 11 bases; nucleotides outside the gene matches: 17. Germline CDR1 and CDR2: DFQATT and SNEGSKA (reference sequence). The chain's CDR3 is CSAARQGSRARAQHF. Written as DNA, the CDR3 is TGCAGTGCTGCCCGACAGGGGAGTAGGGCGCGGGCCCAGCATTTT.

This clonotype was found many times. V and J are TRBV5-1 and TRBJ2-7; 7 positions agree with TRBD1. CDR1 and CDR2 from the germline V gene are SGHRS and YFSETQ. This CDR3 is built from 14 residues. Trimming at V came to 7 bases and at J to 4 bases, leaving 11 bases not matched to a gene. The CDR3 sequence: CASGNRGPIYEQYF. CDR3 coding DNA: TGCGCCAGCGGTAACAGGGGACCTATATACGAGCAGTACTTC.

CDR3 in DNA: TGCGCCAGCAGCCAAGTTGCTAGTGATCAGCCCCAGCATTTT. This sequence encodes CASSQVASDQPQHF. This chain links TRBV4-1 with TRBJ1-5, with D unclear. The germline V gene encodes CDR1 MGHRA and CDR2 YSYEKL. Trimming shortened V by 1 base and J by 5 bases, and 9 bases separated the two germline ends. The CDR3 totals 14 residues.

In its sample, this clonotype was seen many times. This chain links TRBV9 with TRBJ2-5; TRBD1 aligns across 7 bases. Germline V gene sequence: CDR1 SGDLS, CDR2 YYNGEE. V shed 2 bases and J 3 bases; nucleotides not matched to a gene: 4. This CDR3 comprises 14 residues. The CDR3 bases are TGTGCCAGCAGCGTGACAGGGTCGGAAGAGACCCAGTACTTC. Translated, it gives CASSVTGSEETQYF.

This clonotype was found many times. J is TRBJ2-2 and V is TRBV2; possible D gene TRBD2, 5 bases. The ends were cut back, 8 bases at V and 4 bases at J, with 5 bases in the middle. Germline loops: CDR1 SNHLY, CDR2 FYNNEI. CDR3 length: 11 amino acids. This CDR3 is CASRGTGELFF. In DNA form, the CDR3 reads TGTGCCAGCCGGGGCACCGGGGAGCTGTTTTTT.

At least ten counts were recorded for this clonotype. The CDR3 coding sequence is TGTGCCAGCACACCCTTACAGGGACACAACTATGGCTACACCTTC. This encodes CASTPLQGHNYGYTF. The chain recombines TRBV27 with TRBJ1-2; a weak D match, TRBD1 (6 bases). This CDR3 comprises 15 residues. Germline-derived CDR1 and CDR2 are MNHEY and SMNVEV (reference sequence). The V gene lost 7 bases and the J gene lost 2 bases, with 17 bases spanning the gap.